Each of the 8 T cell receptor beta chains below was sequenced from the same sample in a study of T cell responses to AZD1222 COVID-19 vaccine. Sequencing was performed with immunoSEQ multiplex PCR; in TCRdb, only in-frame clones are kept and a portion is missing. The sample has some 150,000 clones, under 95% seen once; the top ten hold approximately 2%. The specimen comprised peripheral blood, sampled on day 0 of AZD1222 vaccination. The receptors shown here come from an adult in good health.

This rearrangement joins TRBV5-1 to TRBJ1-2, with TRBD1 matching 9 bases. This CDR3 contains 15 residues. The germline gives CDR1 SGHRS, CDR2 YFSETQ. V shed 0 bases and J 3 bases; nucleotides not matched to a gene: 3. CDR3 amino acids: CASSLDGQGYYGYTF. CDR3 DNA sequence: TGCGCCAGCAGCTTGGATGGACAGGGGTACTATGGCTACACCTTC.

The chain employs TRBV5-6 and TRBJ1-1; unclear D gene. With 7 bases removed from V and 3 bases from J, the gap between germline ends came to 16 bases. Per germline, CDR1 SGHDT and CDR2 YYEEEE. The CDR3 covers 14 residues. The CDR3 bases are TGTGCCAGCTCAGAGGAGGTAAGGGACACTGAAGCTTTCTTT. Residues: CASSEEVRDTEAFF.

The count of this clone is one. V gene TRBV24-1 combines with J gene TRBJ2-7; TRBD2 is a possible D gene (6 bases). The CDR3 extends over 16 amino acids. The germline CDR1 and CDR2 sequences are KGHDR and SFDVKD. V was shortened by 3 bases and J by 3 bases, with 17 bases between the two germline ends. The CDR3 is CATSDRRLADNYEQYF. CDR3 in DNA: TGTGCCACCAGTGATAGGAGGTTAGCGGATAACTACGAGCAGTACTTC.

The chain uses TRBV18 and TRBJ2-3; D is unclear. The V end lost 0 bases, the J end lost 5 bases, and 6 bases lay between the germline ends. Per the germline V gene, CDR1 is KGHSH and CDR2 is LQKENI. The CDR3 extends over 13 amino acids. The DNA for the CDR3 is TGTGCCAGCTCACCACCCGGTGGAGATACGCAGTATTTT. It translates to CASSPPGGDTQYF.

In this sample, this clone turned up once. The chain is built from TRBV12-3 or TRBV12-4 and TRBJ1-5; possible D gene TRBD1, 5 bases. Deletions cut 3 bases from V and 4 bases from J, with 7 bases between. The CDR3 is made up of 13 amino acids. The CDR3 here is CASSFRGNQPQHF. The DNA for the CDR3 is TGTGCCAGCAGTTTTCGGGGGAATCAGCCCCAGCATTTT.

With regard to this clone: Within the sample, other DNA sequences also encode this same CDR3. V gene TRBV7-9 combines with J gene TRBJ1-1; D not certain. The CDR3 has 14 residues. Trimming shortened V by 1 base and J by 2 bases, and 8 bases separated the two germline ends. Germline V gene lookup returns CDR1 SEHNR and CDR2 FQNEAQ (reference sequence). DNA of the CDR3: TGTGCCAGCAGCTTAGGAGGGCTCAACACTGAAGCTTTCTTT. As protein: CASSLGGLNTEAFF.

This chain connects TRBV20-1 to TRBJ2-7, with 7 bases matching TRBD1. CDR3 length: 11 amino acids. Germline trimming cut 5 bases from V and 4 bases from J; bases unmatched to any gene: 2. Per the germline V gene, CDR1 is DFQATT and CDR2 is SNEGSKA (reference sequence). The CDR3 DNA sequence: TGCAGTGCTCGACAGGGATACGAGCAGTACTTC. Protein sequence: CSARQGYEQYF.

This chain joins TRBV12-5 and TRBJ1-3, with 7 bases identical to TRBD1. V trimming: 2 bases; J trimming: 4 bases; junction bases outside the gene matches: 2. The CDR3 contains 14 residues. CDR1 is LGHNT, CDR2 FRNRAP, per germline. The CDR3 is CASGLLGGGNTIYF. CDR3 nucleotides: TGTGCTAGTGGTTTGTTAGGGGGCGGAAACACCATATATTTT.